Listed below are T cell receptor beta chains from one sample, sequenced in a study of blood T cell repertoires in COVID-19. Some clones are missing from TCRdb's copy, which holds only in-frame ones; the method was immunoSEQ multiplex PCR. This table holds a few hundred thousand clones, about four fifths found once. The material sequenced was peripheral blood. The receptors derive from a person aged 70 to 85 with COVID-19, enrolled during active disease. Each CDR3 is given with its conserved first and last residue. D genes are given only for firm matches. Not every row has a clone size; where given, it reads once, few, many or a size class.

clone_size: NA; j_call: TRBJ2-4; d_call: TRBD1; v_call: TRBV18; cdr3_aa: CASSPRQGRAKNIQYF; cdr3_nt: TGTGCCAGCTCACCAAGACAGGGGAGAGCCAAAAACATTCAGTACTTC
clone_size: few; j_call: TRBJ2-3; d_call: NA; v_call: TRBV6-5; cdr3_aa: CASSYGGKGSRYF; cdr3_nt: TGTGCCAGCAGTTACGGGGGGAAGGGATCCCGGTATTTT
clone_size: NA; j_call: TRBJ1-4; d_call: NA; v_call: TRBV9; cdr3_aa: CASSSDRGSDEKLFF; cdr3_nt: TGTGCCAGCAGTTCCGACCGAGGAAGTGACGAAAAACTGTTTTTT
clone_size: NA; j_call: TRBJ1-5; d_call: NA; v_call: TRBV5-4; cdr3_aa: CASFGGSNQPQHF; cdr3_nt: TGTGCCAGCTTTGGAGGCAGCAATCAGCCCCAGCATTTT
clone_size: NA; j_call: TRBJ1-4; d_call: NA; v_call: TRBV2; cdr3_aa: CASSRGGEKLFF; cdr3_nt: TGTGCCAGCAGTAGAGGGGGTGAAAAACTGTTTTTT
clone_size: few; j_call: TRBJ1-1; d_call: NA; v_call: TRBV15; cdr3_aa: CATSRDGSLTEAFF; cdr3_nt: TGTGCCACCAGCAGAGATGGTAGCCTTACTGAAGCTTTCTTT
clone_size: NA; j_call: TRBJ2-5; d_call: TRBD1; v_call: TRBV7-2; cdr3_aa: CASSSRGQGRETQYF; cdr3_nt: TGTGCCAGCAGCTCCAGGGGGCAGGGCAGGGAGACCCAGTACTTC
clone_size: NA; j_call: TRBJ1-5; d_call: TRBD1; v_call: TRBV5-1; cdr3_aa: CASSLDRDHQPQHF; cdr3_nt: TGCGCCAGCAGCTTAGACAGGGACCATCAGCCCCAGCATTTT
clone_size: NA; j_call: TRBJ2-1; d_call: NA; v_call: TRBV7-2; cdr3_aa: CASSLVVGAGYNEQFF; cdr3_nt: TGTGCCAGCAGCTTAGTGGTTGGGGCGGGGTACAATGAGCAGTTCTTC
clone_size: NA; j_call: TRBJ1-2; d_call: NA; v_call: TRBV5-4; cdr3_aa: CASSPSPQLYGYTF; cdr3_nt: TGTGCCAGCAGCCCCAGCCCACAGCTCTATGGCTACACCTTC
clone_size: few; j_call: TRBJ1-1; d_call: NA; v_call: TRBV5-3; cdr3_aa: CARSLNSMNTEAFF; cdr3_nt: TGTGCCAGAAGCTTGAATTCCATGAACACTGAAGCTTTCTTT
clone_size: NA; j_call: TRBJ1-6; d_call: NA; v_call: TRBV6-4; cdr3_aa: CASSELASSPLHF; cdr3_nt: TGTGCCAGCAGTGAATTAGCCAGTTCACCCCTCCACTTT
clone_size: NA; j_call: TRBJ1-1; d_call: TRBD1; v_call: TRBV6-5; cdr3_aa: CASSWGQGSMGVEAFF; cdr3_nt: TGTGCCAGCAGTTGGGGACAGGGGTCAATGGGGGTTGAAGCTTTCTTT
clone_size: NA; j_call: TRBJ2-1; d_call: TRBD2; v_call: TRBV7-3; cdr3_aa: CASSPWEGYNEQFF; cdr3_nt: TGTGCCAGCAGCCCCTGGGAGGGCTACAATGAGCAGTTCTTC
clone_size: NA; j_call: TRBJ2-3; d_call: NA; v_call: TRBV6-1; cdr3_aa: CASSEDRQASTDTQYF; cdr3_nt: TGTGCCAGCAGTGAAGATAGGCAGGCTAGCACAGATACGCAGTATTTT
clone_size: NA; j_call: TRBJ2-2; d_call: NA; v_call: TRBV7-2; cdr3_aa: CASSLWPMNTGELFF; cdr3_nt: TGTGCCAGCAGCTTGTGGCCGATGAACACCGGGGAGCTGTTTTTT
clone_size: NA; j_call: TRBJ2-1; d_call: TRBD2; v_call: TRBV6-2/TRBV6-3; cdr3_aa: CASSQTSGGLYNEQFF; cdr3_nt: TGTGCCAGCAGTCAAACTAGCGGGGGGCTTTACAATGAGCAGTTCTTC
clone_size: NA; j_call: TRBJ1-1; d_call: NA; v_call: TRBV29-1; cdr3_aa: CSVAGLLNTEAFF; cdr3_nt: TGCAGCGTTGCAGGGCTGTTGAACACTGAAGCTTTCTTT
clone_size: NA; j_call: TRBJ2-7; d_call: TRBD1; v_call: TRBV5-5; cdr3_aa: CASSPIVGGLYEQYF; cdr3_nt: TGTGCCAGCAGCCCCATTGTAGGGGGCCTGTACGAGCAGTACTTC
clone_size: NA; j_call: TRBJ1-1; d_call: NA; v_call: TRBV5-6; cdr3_aa: CASSLAINTEAFF; cdr3_nt: TGTGCCAGCAGCTTGGCCATTAACACTGAAGCTTTCTTT
clone_size: NA; j_call: TRBJ1-4; d_call: NA; v_call: TRBV28; cdr3_aa: CASSSRFRTNEKLFF; cdr3_nt: TGTGCCAGCAGTTCAAGGTTCAGGACTAATGAAAAACTGTTTTTT
clone_size: NA; j_call: TRBJ2-2; d_call: TRBD2; v_call: TRBV9; cdr3_aa: CASRVTSANTGELFF; cdr3_nt: TGTGCCAGCAGAGTGACTAGCGCGAACACCGGGGAGCTGTTTTTT
clone_size: NA; j_call: TRBJ1-3; d_call: NA; v_call: TRBV6-1; cdr3_aa: CASSETRVSGNTIYF; cdr3_nt: TGTGCCAGCAGTGAAACGAGGGTCTCTGGAAACACCATATATTTT
clone_size: NA; j_call: TRBJ1-4; d_call: NA; v_call: TRBV18; cdr3_aa: CASSPWGGEKLFF; cdr3_nt: TGTGCCAGCTCACCATGGGGGGGCGAAAAACTGTTTTTT
clone_size: NA; j_call: TRBJ2-7; d_call: TRBD1; v_call: TRBV18; cdr3_aa: CASSQRTGTYEQYF; cdr3_nt: TGTGCCAGCTCACAAAGGACAGGGACCTACGAGCAGTACTTC
clone_size: once; j_call: TRBJ1-1; d_call: TRBD1; v_call: TRBV7-8; cdr3_aa: CASSFGQGGTEAFF; cdr3_nt: TGTGCCAGCAGCTTTGGACAGGGGGGGACTGAAGCTTTCTTT
clone_size: once; j_call: TRBJ1-5; d_call: NA; v_call: TRBV21-1; cdr3_aa: CASSQGQSNQPQHF; cdr3_nt: TGTGCCAGCAGCCAGGGGCAGAGCAATCAGCCCCAGCATTTT
clone_size: NA; j_call: TRBJ1-1; d_call: NA; v_call: TRBV25-1; cdr3_aa: CASSEYLGSTEAFF; cdr3_nt: TGTGCCAGCAGTGAATATCTCGGGAGCACTGAAGCTTTCTTT
clone_size: NA; j_call: TRBJ2-7; d_call: TRBD1; v_call: TRBV5-1; cdr3_aa: CASSQQRQGGEQYF; cdr3_nt: TGCGCCAGCAGCCAGCAAAGACAGGGCGGCGAGCAGTACTTC
clone_size: NA; j_call: TRBJ1-4; d_call: NA; v_call: TRBV4-3; cdr3_aa: CASSQDIQPNEKLFF; cdr3_nt: TGCGCCAGCAGCCAAGATATACAGCCTAATGAAAAACTGTTTTTT
clone_size: few; j_call: TRBJ2-7; d_call: TRBD2; v_call: TRBV7-8; cdr3_aa: CASSRGLAVGEQYF; cdr3_nt: TGTGCCAGCAGCCGAGGACTAGCAGTGGGTGAGCAGTACTTC
clone_size: NA; j_call: TRBJ1-5; d_call: TRBD1; v_call: TRBV2; cdr3_aa: CASRTGVGTGIYSNQPQHF; cdr3_nt: TGTGCCAGCAGGACTGGGGTGGGGACAGGGATTTATAGCAATCAGCCCCAGCATTTT
clone_size: NA; j_call: TRBJ2-1; d_call: TRBD1; v_call: TRBV6-5; cdr3_aa: CASGARTGGYDEQFF; cdr3_nt: TGTGCCAGCGGAGCTAGGACAGGGGGCTATGATGAGCAGTTCTTC
clone_size: NA; j_call: TRBJ2-5; d_call: NA; v_call: TRBV4-1; cdr3_aa: CASSPLKGEGETQYF; cdr3_nt: TGCGCCAGCAGCCCGCTAAAGGGTGAGGGAGAGACCCAGTACTTC
clone_size: NA; j_call: TRBJ1-5; d_call: NA; v_call: TRBV4-3; cdr3_aa: CASSQDVGYQPQHF; cdr3_nt: TGCGCCAGCAGCCAAGATGTGGGCTATCAGCCCCAGCATTTT
clone_size: NA; j_call: TRBJ1-5; d_call: NA; v_call: TRBV6-5; cdr3_aa: CASDGVEGAQPQHF; cdr3_nt: TGTGCCAGCGATGGGGTGGAGGGCGCTCAGCCCCAGCATTTT
clone_size: NA; j_call: TRBJ1-4; d_call: TRBD1; v_call: TRBV5-1; cdr3_aa: CASSLLGQKATNEKLFF; cdr3_nt: TGCGCCAGCAGCTTGTTGGGACAGAAAGCAACTAATGAAAAACTGTTTTTT
clone_size: NA; j_call: TRBJ2-2; d_call: NA; v_call: TRBV2; cdr3_aa: CASTPLYGELFF; cdr3_nt: TGTGCCAGCACCCCCCTATACGGGGAGCTGTTTTTT
clone_size: NA; j_call: TRBJ1-3; d_call: TRBD1; v_call: TRBV3-1/TRBV3-2; cdr3_aa: CASSQETGAPSGNTIYF; cdr3_nt: TGTGCCAGCAGCCAAGAGACAGGGGCACCCTCTGGAAACACCATATATTTT
clone_size: NA; j_call: TRBJ2-5; d_call: NA; v_call: TRBV27; cdr3_aa: CASSPYPTVQETQYF; cdr3_nt: TGTGCCAGCAGTCCGTATCCGACAGTACAAGAGACCCAGTACTTC
clone_size: once; j_call: TRBJ1-4; d_call: TRBD1; v_call: TRBV7-2; cdr3_aa: CASRRDRAGEKLFF; cdr3_nt: TGTGCCAGCCGCCGGGACAGGGCTGGGGAAAAACTGTTTTTT
clone_size: NA; j_call: TRBJ2-1; d_call: TRBD2; v_call: TRBV3-1/TRBV3-2; cdr3_aa: CASSQDQGREGFF; cdr3_nt: TGTGCCAGCAGCCAAGACCAAGGCAGGGAGGGGTTCTTC
clone_size: NA; j_call: TRBJ1-1; d_call: TRBD1; v_call: TRBV2; cdr3_aa: CASSWDRGPRPEAFF; cdr3_nt: TGTGCCAGCAGTTGGGACAGGGGGCCTCGACCTGAAGCTTTCTTT
clone_size: NA; j_call: TRBJ2-5; d_call: TRBD2; v_call: TRBV7-2; cdr3_aa: CASSSTVLTGGETQYF; cdr3_nt: TGTGCCAGCAGCTCGACAGTACTTACGGGAGGAGAGACCCAGTACTTC
clone_size: once; j_call: TRBJ1-4; d_call: NA; v_call: TRBV28; cdr3_aa: CASSSSEVGEKLFF; cdr3_nt: TGTGCCAGCAGTTCGTCGGAGGTGGGAGAAAAACTGTTTTTT
clone_size: few; j_call: TRBJ1-5; d_call: NA; v_call: TRBV19; cdr3_aa: CASSIREEGQPQHF; cdr3_nt: TGTGCCAGTAGTATTCGAGAGGAAGGTCAGCCCCAGCATTTT
clone_size: NA; j_call: TRBJ1-5; d_call: TRBD1; v_call: TRBV19; cdr3_aa: CASSNRGYQPQHF; cdr3_nt: TGTGCCAGTAGTAACAGGGGTTACCAGCCCCAGCATTTT
clone_size: NA; j_call: TRBJ1-2; d_call: NA; v_call: TRBV29-1; cdr3_aa: CSVEMFGGTGYTF; cdr3_nt: TGCAGCGTTGAAATGTTTGGCGGAACTGGCTACACCTTC
clone_size: NA; j_call: TRBJ2-3; d_call: NA; v_call: TRBV9; cdr3_aa: CASSVAGTSFTDTQYF; cdr3_nt: TGTGCCAGCAGCGTAGCCGGGACTTCCTTTACAGATACGCAGTATTTT
clone_size: NA; j_call: TRBJ2-7; d_call: TRBD1; v_call: TRBV5-6; cdr3_aa: CASSGDRGDYEQYF; cdr3_nt: TGTGCCAGCAGCGGGGACAGGGGGGACTACGAGCAGTACTTC
clone_size: NA; j_call: TRBJ2-2; d_call: NA; v_call: TRBV2; cdr3_aa: CASSATGELFF; cdr3_nt: TGTGCCAGCAGTGCTACCGGGGAGCTGTTTTTT
clone_size: NA; j_call: TRBJ2-3; d_call: NA; v_call: TRBV4-3; cdr3_aa: CASSQELAGADTQYF; cdr3_nt: TGCGCCAGCAGCCAGGAGCTAGCCGGGGCAGATACGCAGTATTTT
clone_size: NA; j_call: TRBJ2-5; d_call: NA; v_call: TRBV11-2; cdr3_aa: CASSLDRGSGRTRETQYF; cdr3_nt: TGTGCCAGCAGCTTAGATAGAGGCTCGGGGAGAACACGAGAGACCCAGTACTTC
clone_size: NA; j_call: TRBJ1-2; d_call: NA; v_call: TRBV28; cdr3_aa: CALKENGGESGYTF; cdr3_nt: TGTGCCCTCAAGGAAAATGGGGGCGAATCTGGCTACACCTTC
clone_size: NA; j_call: TRBJ2-3; d_call: NA; v_call: TRBV5-1; cdr3_aa: CASSLAKMGLTDTQYF; cdr3_nt: TGCGCCAGCAGCTTGGCCAAAATGGGGCTCACAGATACGCAGTATTTT
clone_size: NA; j_call: TRBJ2-1; d_call: TRBD2; v_call: TRBV5-8; cdr3_aa: CASRGRLAGAWNEQFF; cdr3_nt: TGTGCCAGCAGGGGGAGACTAGCGGGGGCCTGGAATGAGCAGTTCTTC
clone_size: NA; j_call: TRBJ1-1; d_call: NA; v_call: TRBV29-1; cdr3_aa: CSVALGGRKAFF; cdr3_nt: TGCAGCGTTGCACTTGGAGGGCGCAAAGCTTTCTTT
clone_size: NA; j_call: TRBJ1-4; d_call: TRBD1; v_call: TRBV5-5; cdr3_aa: CASSLGQGTTNEKLFF; cdr3_nt: TGTGCCAGCAGCTTAGGACAGGGGACAACTAATGAAAAACTGTTTTTT
clone_size: NA; j_call: TRBJ1-6; d_call: TRBD1; v_call: TRBV3-1/TRBV3-2; cdr3_aa: CASSRDRDNSPLHF; cdr3_nt: TGTGCCAGCAGCCGGGACAGGGACAATTCACCCCTCCACTTT
clone_size: NA; j_call: TRBJ2-1; d_call: TRBD2; v_call: TRBV11-3; cdr3_aa: CASSFRSVAGYNEQFF; cdr3_nt: TGTGCCAGCAGTTTTAGGTCGGTAGCGGGGTACAATGAGCAGTTCTTC